Listed below are T cell receptor beta chains from one sample, sequenced in a study of CD8 T cells in Susac syndrome. TCRdb fed the immunoSEQ multiplex PCR reads into MiXCR, producing one record per CDR3 protein. The data show some 110,000 distinct CDR3 sequences, around 94% seen once. Sequencing was carried out using CD4+ T cells from PBMCs. The receptors stem from a human donor in good health. Each CDR3 is given with its conserved first and last residue. The order of the fields is clone size, J gene, V gene, D gene, CDR3 DNA, CDR3 protein. A D gene is named only where the DNA matches it firmly. For some rows the clone size is stated as once, few or many, or as a class when expanded; others skip it.

- | TRBJ1-4 | TRBV4-2 | TRBD1 | TGTGCCAGCAGCCAAGATCTGCGACAGGGCTGGGCTAATGAAAAACTGTTTTTT | CASSQDLRQGWANEKLFF
once | TRBJ2-4 | TRBV29-1 | - | TGCAGCGTTGCGCAGGGTGAAAACATTCAGTACTTC | CSVAQGENIQYF
- | TRBJ2-4 | TRBV20-1 | TRBD2 | TGCAGTGCTAGAGATAGCGGGGGGCGGACTAACATTCAGTACTTC | CSARDSGGRTNIQYF
- | TRBJ2-5 | TRBV3-1 | TRBD2 | TGTGCCAGCAGCCAAAGCGGGAGCCGGGAGACCCAGTACTTC | CASSQSGSRETQYF
- | TRBJ2-5 | TRBV3-1 | - | TGTGCCAGCAGTCAAGGGGCCGCTGTCGGCGTGGGAAAGACCCAGTACTTC | CASSQGAAVGVGKTQYF
once | TRBJ2-5 | TRBV29-1 | - | TGCAGCGTTGCGAAAGGGTTCGAGACCCAGTACTTC | CSVAKGFETQYF
- | TRBJ2-5 | TRBV7-2 | TRBD1 | TGTGCCAGCAGCTTAGCGTCAGGGGGCGTAGAGACCCAGTACTTC | CASSLASGGVETQYF
- | TRBJ2-1 | TRBV3-1 | TRBD2 | TGTGCCAGCAGCCCCTATAGCGGGAAAGGAAATGAGCAGTTCTTC | CASSPYSGKGNEQFF
- | TRBJ1-1 | TRBV13 | - | TGTGCCAGCAGCCCACGGACCGGCAGGTGGAACACTGAAGCTTTCTTT | CASSPRTGRWNTEAFF
- | TRBJ1-3 | TRBV2 | - | TGTGCCAGCAGTGTCGGGATCGGAAACACCATATATTTT | CASSVGIGNTIYF
- | TRBJ2-5 | TRBV27 | TRBD1 | TGTGCCAGTTGGGGACAGAACCAAGAGACCCAGTACTTC | CASWGQNQETQYF
- | TRBJ2-7 | TRBV5-1 | TRBD2 | TGCGCCAGCAGAGAGGTAGCGGGGTCCTCCGAGCAGTACTTC | CASREVAGSSEQYF
- | TRBJ2-6 | TRBV5-4 | - | TGTGCCAGCAGCCCATCGGGGGTCTCTGGGGCCAACGTCCTGACTTTC | CASSPSGVSGANVLTF
few | TRBJ2-7 | TRBV4-3 | - | TGCGCCAGCAGCCAAGATAGCGGCAGCCCTCGAGAGCAGTACTTC | CASSQDSGSPREQYF
- | TRBJ2-5 | TRBV7-9 | - | TGTGCCAGCAGCTTAGATCAGGGGACCGCCCAAGAGACCCAGTACTTC | CASSLDQGTAQETQYF
- | TRBJ2-2 | TRBV29-1 | - | TGCAGCGTTCGAATAGCGGCCACCGGGGAGCTGTTTTTT | CSVRIAATGELFF
- | TRBJ1-1 | TRBV11-2 | TRBD1 | TGTGCCAGCAGCACCCAGACAGGGAAGAACACTGAAGCTTTCTTT | CASSTQTGKNTEAFF
- | TRBJ2-1 | TRBV11-3 | - | TGTGCCAGCAGCTTATCAGGGGCCTCCTACAATGAGCAGTTCTTC | CASSLSGASYNEQFF
- | TRBJ1-5 | TRBV28 | - | TGTGCCAGCACCGCGGCGGATCAGCCCCAGCATTTT | CASTAADQPQHF
- | TRBJ2-5 | TRBV12-3/TRBV12-4 | TRBD2 | TGTGCCAGCACCGTGGGAGGGTCCCAAGAGACCCAGTACTTC | CASTVGGSQETQYF
- | TRBJ1-2 | TRBV6-5 | - | TGTGCCAGCAGTTACTCGCAGGGAGCTTATGGCTACACCTTC | CASSYSQGAYGYTF
- | TRBJ2-4 | TRBV6-5 | - | TGTGCCAGCAGGAACCAAAACATTCAGTACTTC | CASRNQNIQYF
- | TRBJ1-2 | TRBV20-1 | - | TGCAGTGCTAGAGACCGGATCCCCTATGGCTACACCTTC | CSARDRIPYGYTF
- | TRBJ2-1 | TRBV6-6 | TRBD2 | TGTGCCAGCAGTGACCTAGGGGAGGGGATCTACAATGAGCAGTTCTTC | CASSDLGEGIYNEQFF
few | TRBJ1-1 | TRBV2 | - | TGTGCCAGCAAGCAGAACACTGAAGCTTTCTTT | CASKQNTEAFF
- | TRBJ2-1 | TRBV20-1 | TRBD2 | TGCAGTGCTAGCCCCAGCACTAGCGGCTCCTACAATGAGCAGTTCTTC | CSASPSTSGSYNEQFF
once | TRBJ2-5 | TRBV15 | TRBD1 | TGTGCCACCAGACTGACAGGGGATAAGACCCAGTACTTC | CATRLTGDKTQYF
- | TRBJ2-7 | TRBV29-1 | TRBD1 | TGCAGCGTTGACGAGGGGACAGGGGCCTACGAGCAGTACTTC | CSVDEGTGAYEQYF
- | TRBJ2-5 | TRBV11-2 | - | TGTGCCAGCAGCTTACACCCCACTCAAGAGACCCAGTACTTC | CASSLHPTQETQYF
- | TRBJ1-5 | TRBV15 | - | TGTGCCACCAGGGAGAACTCACTTGGGAATCAGCCCCAGCATTTT | CATRENSLGNQPQHF
- | TRBJ2-1 | TRBV5-6 | TRBD2 | TGTGCCAGCAGCGTGACTAGCGGTGACTCCTACAATGAGCAGTTCTTC | CASSVTSGDSYNEQFF
- | TRBJ2-2 | TRBV7-2 | TRBD2 | TGTGCCAGCAGTCCATCTAGCGGGAGGGCCGGCGGGGAGCTGTTTTTT | CASSPSSGRAGGELFF
few | TRBJ2-5 | TRBV20-1 | TRBD2 | TGCAGTGCTAGTCGCCTAGCGGGAGGGCCAGGAGAGACCCAGTACTTC | CSASRLAGGPGETQYF
few | TRBJ1-5 | TRBV30 | TRBD1 | TGTGCCTGGAGTGGGGACAGGGGGCGGCAGCCCCAGCATTTT | CAWSGDRGRQPQHF
- | TRBJ2-3 | TRBV6-2/TRBV6-3 | - | TGTGCCAGCAGGCTCGGACAGCCCACAGATACGCAGTATTTT | CASRLGQPTDTQYF
- | TRBJ1-4 | TRBV18 | - | TGTGCCAGCTCACCAGGGACGGCGGAAAAACTGTTTTTT | CASSPGTAEKLFF
- | TRBJ2-3 | TRBV5-4 | - | TGTGCCAGCAGCTCCAGGGAATCTAGCACAGATACGCAGTATTTT | CASSSRESSTDTQYF
- | TRBJ2-1 | TRBV12-3/TRBV12-4 | - | TGTGCCAGCAGTTCTGGAGGCGCGGTCTACAATGAGCAGTTCTTC | CASSSGGAVYNEQFF
- | TRBJ1-2 | TRBV6-4 | - | TGTGCCAGCAGTGCAGGGCATGGCTACACCTTC | CASSAGHGYTF
- | TRBJ1-2 | TRBV6-5 | - | TGTGCCAGCAGTTATTCTACTAAGGGGGGGGGCTACACCTTC | CASSYSTKGGGYTF